This is a list of T cell receptor beta chains from one sample in a study of PD-1 blockade in mismatch repair-deficient tumors. Method: immunoSEQ multiplex PCR; TCRdb's copy keeps in-frame clones and lacks some. The sample lists about 79,000 clones, 65% to 85% seen once, with around 5.5% in the top ten. Sequencing used peripheral blood, obtained 44 weeks after starting pembrolizumab. The receptors were gathered from an adult with mismatch repair-deficient cancer. The CDR3 runs from the conserved cysteine through the conserved F or W. D genes are given only for firm matches. Some rows have no size entry. The others give once, few or many, or a class for an expanded clone.

D gene: TRBD1; V gene: TRBV7-9; J gene: TRBJ1-1; clone size: .; CDR3 DNA: TGTGCCAGCAGCTCCGGACAGGAGAACACTGAAGCTTTCTTT; CDR3 protein: CASSSGQENTEAFF
D gene: .; V gene: TRBV30; J gene: TRBJ1-1; clone size: .; CDR3 DNA: TGTGCCTGGAACAGGCAGGCGAACACTGAAGCTTTCTTT; CDR3 protein: CAWNRQANTEAFF
D gene: .; V gene: TRBV11-2; J gene: TRBJ2-3; clone size: once; CDR3 DNA: TGTGCCAGCAGCTTAGAAGATACGCAGTATTTT; CDR3 protein: CASSLEDTQYF
D gene: .; V gene: TRBV9; J gene: TRBJ2-1; clone size: .; CDR3 DNA: TGTGCCAGCAGCGTAGGGGGAGGAGGGCGCAATGAGCAGTTCTTC; CDR3 protein: CASSVGGGGRNEQFF
D gene: TRBD2; V gene: TRBV19; J gene: TRBJ2-2; clone size: .; CDR3 DNA: TGTGCCAGTAGTACCCCCGGGACTAGCGGGAGTAAGACCGGGGAGCTGTTTTTT; CDR3 protein: CASSTPGTSGSKTGELFF
D gene: .; V gene: TRBV19; J gene: TRBJ2-1; clone size: .; CDR3 DNA: TGTGCCAGTAGTATAGATACAGGGTGGGTTGAGCAGTTCTTC; CDR3 protein: CASSIDTGWVEQFF
D gene: .; V gene: TRBV11-2; J gene: TRBJ1-2; clone size: .; CDR3 DNA: TGTGCCAGCAGCTGGATACAGGGATCGGAAGGCTACACCTTC; CDR3 protein: CASSWIQGSEGYTF
D gene: TRBD2; V gene: TRBV5-1; J gene: TRBJ2-5; clone size: .; CDR3 DNA: TGCGCCAGCAGCGTTACTAGCGGTCCCGGGGAGACCCAGTACTTC; CDR3 protein: CASSVTSGPGETQYF
D gene: TRBD2; V gene: TRBV30; J gene: TRBJ2-7; clone size: .; CDR3 DNA: TGTGCCTGGAGTTTGTCGCGGGGGGTTGGTGAGCAGTACTTC; CDR3 protein: CAWSLSRGVGEQYF
D gene: .; V gene: TRBV11-3; J gene: TRBJ2-1; clone size: .; CDR3 DNA: TGTGCCAGCAGCCTCCCTGCTAGCGACCCAAAATACTCCTACAATGAGCAGTTCTTC; CDR3 protein: CASSLPASDPKYSYNEQFF
D gene: TRBD2; V gene: TRBV5-4; J gene: TRBJ2-7; clone size: few; CDR3 DNA: TGTGCCAGCAGCTCTAGGACTAGCGGGCGGGGGCAGTACTTC; CDR3 protein: CASSSRTSGRGQYF
D gene: .; V gene: TRBV11-3; J gene: TRBJ2-3; clone size: .; CDR3 DNA: TGTGCCAGCAGCTCGCGACAGACAGATACGCAGTATTTT; CDR3 protein: CASSSRQTDTQYF
D gene: TRBD2; V gene: TRBV30; J gene: TRBJ2-1; clone size: .; CDR3 DNA: TGTGCCTGGAGTGGTGCTAGCGGGAGATCAGCCTACAATGAGCAGTTCTTC; CDR3 protein: CAWSGASGRSAYNEQFF
D gene: .; V gene: TRBV6-6; J gene: TRBJ1-5; clone size: .; CDR3 DNA: TGTGCCAGCAGCCAAGGGGGGGGGAATCAGCCCCAGCATTTT; CDR3 protein: CASSQGGGNQPQHF
D gene: .; V gene: TRBV6-5; J gene: TRBJ1-5; clone size: .; CDR3 DNA: TGTGCCAGCAGTGTAATGGGTTTGGACAGTCAGCCCCAGCATTTT; CDR3 protein: CASSVMGLDSQPQHF
D gene: .; V gene: TRBV5-6; J gene: TRBJ1-1; clone size: few; CDR3 DNA: TGTGCCAGCAGCCCTGACATTTACACTGAAGCTTTCTTT; CDR3 protein: CASSPDIYTEAFF
D gene: .; V gene: TRBV13; J gene: TRBJ2-7; clone size: few; CDR3 DNA: TGTGCCAGCAGATCTTTCCGCGGGCCCACTTACGAGCAGTACTTC; CDR3 protein: CASRSFRGPTYEQYF